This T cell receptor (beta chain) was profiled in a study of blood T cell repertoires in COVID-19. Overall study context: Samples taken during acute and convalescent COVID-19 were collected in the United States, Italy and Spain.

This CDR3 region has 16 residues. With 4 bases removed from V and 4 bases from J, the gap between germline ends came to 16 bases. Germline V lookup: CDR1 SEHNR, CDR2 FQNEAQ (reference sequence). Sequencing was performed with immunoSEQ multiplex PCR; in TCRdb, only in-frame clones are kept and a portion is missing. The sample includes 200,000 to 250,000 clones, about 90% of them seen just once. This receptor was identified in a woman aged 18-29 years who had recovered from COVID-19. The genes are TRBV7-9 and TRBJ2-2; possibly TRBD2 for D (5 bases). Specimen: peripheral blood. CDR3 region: CASSSPDWFGTGELFF. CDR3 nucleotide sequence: TGTGCCAGCAGCTCTCCGGACTGGTTCGGCACCGGGGAGCTGTTTTTT.